The 3 T cell receptor beta chains in this list originate from one sample, sequenced in a study of Graves' ophthalmopathy and Graves' hyperthyroidism. Amplification from RNA transcripts yielded the TCR beta CDR3 regions. A first-round RT-PCR used HTBI primers, followed by a second-round multiplex PCR. TCRdb reprocessed the multiplex PCR reads with MiXCR, giving one entry per CDR3 protein. The sample contains more than 300,000 distinct CDR3 sequences, approximately 18% of which appear only once. Sequenced input: peripheral blood. These receptors were obtained from an adult woman with stable Graves' hyperthyroidism.

This clonotype was seen many times. The J gene is TRBJ1-2, the V gene TRBV28; TRBD1 matches at 11 bases. This CDR3 has 14 amino acids. In germline, CDR1 is MDHEN, CDR2 SYDVKM. The trim removed 1 base at V and 14 bases at J, leaving 9 bases unmatched. The CDR3 here is CASSLSGTGGFWTF. In DNA form, the CDR3 reads TGTGCCAGCAGTTTATCCGGGACAGGGGGATTTTGGACCTTC.

Remarks on this clonotype: An end of the junction differs from the germline gene, which may be a read error. V gene TRBV12-5 combines with J gene TRBJ1-1, with D possibly matching TRBD1 (5 bases). This CDR3 has 15 amino acids. Germline values: CDR1 LGHNT, CDR2 FRNRAP. CDR3 region: CASGLGGGFNTVAFF. The CDR3 bases are TGTGCTAGTGGTTTGGGGGGCGGGTTTAACACTGTAGCTTTCTTT.

There are a few counts of this clonotype. V usage is TRBV2 and J usage is TRBJ1-2; possible D gene TRBD1, 5 bases. CDR1 is SNHLY and CDR2 is FYNNEI in the germline V gene. This CDR3 has 12 amino acids. V lost 7 bases and J lost 4, with 10 bases in between. The CDR3 sequence: CASTLGLYGYTF. The CDR3 DNA follows: TGTGCCAGCACTCTGGGGCTCTATGGCTACACCTTC. Full variable domain (rest looked up from reference TRBV2 and TRBJ1-2): EPEVTQTPSHQVTQMGQEVILRCVPISNHLYFYWYRQILGQKVEFLVSFYNNEISEKSEIFDDQFSVERPDGSNFTLKIRSTKLEDSAMYFCASTLGLYGYTFGSGTRLTVV.